These 28 T cell receptor beta chains share one sample of origin, sequenced in a study of T-cell reconstitution after alpha-beta-depleted transplantation in children. Preparation of the TCRbeta library involved a method that used unique molecular identifiers. Via MiXCR, TCRdb re-called the PCR reads, giving one row per CDR3 protein. This table holds around 600,000 distinct CDR3 sequences, more than 9% found once. Material: PBMCs from the stem cell graft donor, obtained from the stem cell graft. Source of these receptors: a human donor who donated a stem cell graft to a child with acute myeloid leukemia.

This clonotype was detected ten times or more. The V gene is TRBV19, the J gene TRBJ1-5; D gene ambiguous. In germline, CDR1 is LNHDA, CDR2 SQIVND (reference sequence). CDR3 size: 14 residues. V dropped 11 bases and J dropped 5 bases, with 19 bases sitting between them. As DNA, the CDR3 is TGTGCCTCTAAGGCCCGGGAGGAGTATCAGCCCCAGCATTTT. Protein: CASKAREEYQPQHF.

This clonotype has only a few counts. This sequence joins TRBV11-1 and TRBJ2-3; TRBD1 agrees at 10 bases. CDR1 SGHAT and CDR2 FQDESV come from the germline V gene (reference sequence). The CDR3 totals 18 residues. J gave up 2 bases and V 2 bases, and 10 bases lay outside the gene matches. CDR3 bases: TGTGCCAGCAGCTTATCCCTGGGGGACAGGGGATACACAGATACGCAGTATTTT. Translation: CASSLSLGDRGYTDTQYF.

This chain uses TRBV12-3 or TRBV12-4 with TRBJ2-1, with 11 positions matching TRBD2. V trimming: 2 bases; J trimming: 8 bases; junction bases outside the gene matches: 8. The length of the CDR3 is 16 residues. The DNA of the CDR3 is TGTGCCAGCAGTTTAAATAGCGGGAGGGCCCTGGATGAGCAGTTCTTC. Its protein product is CASSLNSGRALDEQFF.

This clonotype was observed many times. The J gene is TRBJ2-1, the V gene TRBV27; TRBD2 is a possible D gene (5 bases). The V end was cut by 3 bases, the J end by 6 bases, with 18 bases between. The CDR3 covers 16 residues. Germline CDR1 MNHEY, CDR2 SMNVEV (reference sequence). This chain's CDR3 is CASSFRSLASVNEQFF. Here the CDR3 DNA reads TGTGCCAGCAGTTTCCGGTCGCTAGCTTCGGTCAATGAGCAGTTCTTC.

This sequence joins TRBV6-5 and TRBJ2-3, with 8 bases identical to TRBD1. Germline trimming cut 2 bases from V and 3 bases from J; bases unmatched to any gene: 4. The CDR3 extends over 15 amino acids. Germline V gene lookup returns CDR1 MNHEY and CDR2 SVGAGI. The CDR3 sequence is CASSYGQGGTDTQYF. CDR3 coding DNA: TGTGCCAGCAGTTACGGACAGGGCGGGACAGATACGCAGTATTTT.

This clonotype showed up just a few times. The chain recombines TRBV29-1 with TRBJ2-3; a weak D match, TRBD2 (5 bases). This CDR3 region has 14 residues. Deletions cut 4 bases from V and 3 bases from J, with 14 bases between. CDR1 and CDR2 (germline): SQVTM, ANQGSEA. As DNA, the CDR3 is TGCAGCGTTGCGAGGGCGGTAGCTACAGATACGCAGTATTTT. This codes for CSVARAVATDTQYF.

This clonotype was counted a few times. The J gene is TRBJ2-2, the V gene TRBV6-2 or TRBV6-3; 8 bases are a match to TRBD2. The germline V gene has CDR1 MNHEY and CDR2 SVGEGT. The CDR3 spans 18 residues. The junction had 13 bases not matched to a gene; V was cut back by 3 bases and J by 4 bases. The CDR3 DNA reads as TGTGCCAGCAGTTATCGACGGGGGGGGCTAGCGGCCACCGGGGAGCTGTTTTTT. It is translated as CASSYRRGGLAATGELFF.

V gene TRBV7-3 combines with J gene TRBJ1-4; no firm D call. The CDR3 covers 15 residues. Deletions cut 5 bases from V and 2 bases from J, with 12 bases between. In germline, CDR1 is SGHTA, CDR2 FQGTGA. The CDR3 region is CASSVPRRTNEKLFF. The CDR3 DNA follows: TGTGCCAGCAGCGTCCCGAGACGGACTAATGAAAAACTGTTTTTT.

The chain combines TRBV5-1 with TRBJ2-7, with a tentative D call TRBD2 (6 bases). The CDR3 loop spans 15 amino acids. The V end lost 5 bases, the J end lost 4 bases, and 19 bases lay between the germline ends. Germline values: CDR1 SGHRS, CDR2 YFSETQ. In DNA, the CDR3 is TGCGCCAGCAGTCAAAGAGGGGCAGGACTATACGAGCAGTACTTC. It yields the protein CASSQRGAGLYEQYF.

In its sample, this clonotype was seen many times. V and J are TRBV12-3 or TRBV12-4 and TRBJ1-5; the D gene is possibly TRBD1 (5 bases). CDR3 length: 14 amino acids. V was shortened by 6 bases and J by 5 bases, with 14 bases between the two germline ends. The CDR3 bases are TGTGCCAGCAGGATTGGGGGAAATCATCAGCCCCAGCATTTT. Encoded protein: CASRIGGNHQPQHF.

This clonotype was seen many times. The rearrangement joins TRBV20-1 to TRBJ1-1; possibly TRBD1 for D (5 bases). This CDR3 has 15 amino acids. V shed 3 bases and J shed 2 bases, with 16 bases lying between them. Germline V lookup: CDR1 DFQATT, CDR2 SNEGSKA (reference sequence). The CDR3 spells CSARDDRRKNTEAFF. The CDR3 coding sequence is TGCAGTGCTAGGGACGACAGAAGGAAAAACACTGAAGCTTTCTTT.

This clonotype was seen more than once but under ten times. This chain joins TRBV5-1 and TRBJ2-1; 11 bases map to TRBD2. Germline V gives CDR1 SGHRS, CDR2 YFSETQ. Germline trimming cut 4 bases from V and 4 bases from J; bases unmatched to any gene: 10. The CDR3 runs 17 residues. CDR3 amino acids: CASSLTSGRSGYNEQFF. The CDR3 nucleotides are TGCGCCAGCAGCCTTACTAGCGGGAGAAGTGGTTACAATGAGCAGTTCTTC.

A few counts support this clonotype. J is TRBJ2-3 and V is TRBV29-1, with TRBD2 as a possible D gene (6 bases). The CDR3 sequence is 13 residues long. Germline CDR1 is SQVTM and CDR2 is ANQGSEA. V was clipped by 3 bases and J by 4 bases, with 11 bases between them. The CDR3, as DNA: TGCAGCGTTGATGACGGAGGGGCAGATACGCAGTATTTT. Translated: CSVDDGGADTQYF.

The chain couples TRBV20-1 to TRBJ2-2; D is uncertain. The V and J ends lost 4 bases and 1 base respectively, with 16 bases between them. The CDR3 length is 16 residues. Germline V CDR1 and CDR2: DFQATT, SNEGSKA (reference sequence). CDR3 nucleotides: TGCAGTGCTATAAAGGCCAAGGGATGGAACACCGGGGAGCTGTTTTTT. Amino acid sequence: CSAIKAKGWNTGELFF.

This clonotype was seen a few times. This rearrangement joins TRBV30 to TRBJ2-1, with D possibly matching TRBD2 (6 bases). V was clipped by 3 bases and J by 3 bases, with 12 bases between them. Germline loops: CDR1 GTSNPN, CDR2 SVGIG (reference sequence). CDR3 length equals 14 residues. CDR3 coding DNA: TGTGCCTGGAGGCAAACTAGCAGCTACAATGAGCAGTTCTTC. This translates into CAWRQTSSYNEQFF.

This chain's CDR3 is CSAFSLITDTQYF. The CDR3 DNA follows: TGCAGTGCATTCTCCCTAATCACAGATACGCAGTATTTT. The chain uses TRBV20-1 and TRBJ2-3; the D is unclear. Trimming stripped 6 bases from V and 2 bases from J, with 12 bases between. This CDR3 has 13 residues. CDR1 is DFQATT, CDR2 SNEGSKA, per germline (reference sequence).

The J gene is TRBJ1-1, the V gene TRBV11-1; D may be TRBD1 (5 bases). Germline lookup yields CDR1 SGHAT and CDR2 FQDESV (reference sequence). V was clipped by 5 bases and J by 0 bases, with 25 bases between them. The CDR3 covers 19 residues. The CDR3 is CASSVRAGRQTVMNTEAFF. CDR3 bases: TGTGCCAGCAGCGTCCGGGCGGGACGCCAGACGGTCATGAACACTGAAGCTTTCTTT.

This clonotype appeared many times. The chain joins TRBV28 to TRBJ2-7, with 10 positions matching TRBD2. Germline CDR1 and CDR2: MDHEN and SYDVKM. V lost 4 bases to trimming and J lost 0 bases; unmatched junction nucleotides: 6. This CDR3 comprises 16 residues. The CDR3 DNA sequence: TGTGCCAGCAGTTCCTCTAGCGGGGGTAGCTCCTACGAGCAGTACTTC. This encodes CASSSSSGGSSYEQYF. Complete variable domain (other parts from reference TRBV28 and TRBJ2-7): DVKVTQSSRYLVKRTGEKVFLECVQDMDHENMFWYRQDPGLGLRLIYFSYDVKMKEKGDIPEGYSVSREKKERFSLILESASTNQTSMYLCASSSSSGGSSYEQYFGPGTRLTVT.

In this sample, this clonotype turned up a few times. This chain uses TRBV7-2 with TRBJ1-2; D remains unclear. V was trimmed by 5 bases and J by 7 bases, leaving 14 bases between them. The CDR3 is 13 amino acids. The V gene's germline CDR1 is SGHTA and CDR2 FQGNSA. The CDR3 nucleotides read TGTGCCAGCAGCGACGGGGTTTCGGGTGGCTACACCTTC. Encoded protein: CASSDGVSGGYTF.

The chain combines TRBV20-1 with TRBJ1-2; D possibly corresponds to TRBD1 (5 bases). This CDR3 has 16 residues. Per the germline V gene, CDR1 is DFQATT and CDR2 is SNEGSKA (reference sequence). Trimming removed 3 bases at V and 4 bases at J, with 21 bases between. The CDR3 loop is CSASGVGGKGSYGYTF. DNA for the CDR3: TGCAGTGCTAGTGGGGTGGGGGGGAAGGGTAGCTATGGCTACACCTTC.

The chain employs TRBV5-3 and TRBJ2-7; D gene unclear. TRBV5-3 is designated an ORF whose function remains uncertain. V was shortened by 8 bases and J by 6 bases, with 18 bases between the two germline ends. The length of the CDR3 is 13 residues. DNA for the CDR3: TGTGCCAGCGGCCCCGGGCTTTTCTGCGAGCAGTACTTC. This codes for CASGPGLFCEQYF.

This clonotype was seen a few times. The chain has TRBV4-2 and TRBJ1-5, with unresolved D. Germline V lookup: CDR1 LGHNA, CDR2 YNFKEQ. Trimming shortened V by 0 bases and J by 5 bases, and 5 bases separated the two germline ends. There are 13 residues in the CDR3. The CDR3 spells CASSQDTDQPQHF. The CDR3, as DNA: TGTGCCAGCAGCCAAGATACAGATCAGCCCCAGCATTTT.

The chain recombines TRBV12-3 or TRBV12-4 with TRBJ2-5; D might be TRBD2 (6 bases). V lost 6 bases and J lost 3, with 11 bases in between. The CDR3 extends over 13 amino acids. The CDR3 loop is CASRGTEEETQYF. DNA of the CDR3: TGTGCCAGCAGGGGGACTGAGGAAGAGACCCAGTACTTC.

This clonotype turned up a few times. The CDR3 is CASSYGGLGSHEQYF. The CDR3 nucleotides are TGTGCCAGCAGTTACGGGGGACTAGGATCCCACGAGCAGTACTTC. J is TRBJ2-7 and V is TRBV6-2 or TRBV6-3; TRBD2 matches 8 bases. V lost 2 bases and J lost 5; bases outside the gene matches: 8. Looked up from germline, CDR1 is MNHEY and CDR2 is SVGEGT. There are 15 residues in the CDR3.

This clonotype was counted at least ten times. The chain uses TRBV7-6 and TRBJ2-1; 7 positions agree with TRBD2. The germline V gene has CDR1 SGHVS and CDR2 FNYEAQ. The CDR3 sequence is 16 residues long. J lost 8 bases, V lost 5 bases, and 15 bases had no gene match. CDR3 protein: CASSRGDGGRYDEQFF. In DNA, the CDR3 is TGTGCCAGCAGCCGCGGGGATGGCGGGAGATATGATGAGCAGTTCTTC.

This clonotype was detected only a few times. CDR3 in DNA: TGTGCCAGCAGTTCGACAGGGGTGAACTACGAGCAGTACTTC. It is translated as CASSSTGVNYEQYF. The rearrangement joins TRBV6-5 to TRBJ2-7; 8 bases align to TRBD1. Germline trimming cut 4 bases from V and 3 bases from J; bases unmatched to any gene: 5. The CDR3 is made up of 14 amino acids. Germline CDR1 MNHEY, CDR2 SVGAGI.

This clonotype was seen ten or more times. This chain uses TRBV20-1 with TRBJ2-1; the match to TRBD2 covers 11 bases. The trim removed 1 base at V and 13 bases at J, leaving 24 bases unmatched. The V gene's germline CDR1 is DFQATT and CDR2 SNEGSKA (reference sequence). The CDR3 covers 19 residues. CDR3 DNA sequence: TGCAGTGCTAGAGCCTCCAAGCGCAAGACTAGCGGGGAAACCCCAGGCCAGTTCTTC. Protein product: CSARASKRKTSGETPGQFF.

This clonotype has ten or more counts. This chain links TRBV5-1 with TRBJ2-3; D remains ambiguous. The CDR3 has 13 amino acids. Germline CDR1 SGHRS, CDR2 YFSETQ. Trimming removed 3 bases at V and 4 bases at J, with 9 bases between. The CDR3 DNA reads as TGCGCCAGCAGCTCGGGTTCTTCAGATACGCAGTATTTT. Translation: CASSSGSSDTQYF.